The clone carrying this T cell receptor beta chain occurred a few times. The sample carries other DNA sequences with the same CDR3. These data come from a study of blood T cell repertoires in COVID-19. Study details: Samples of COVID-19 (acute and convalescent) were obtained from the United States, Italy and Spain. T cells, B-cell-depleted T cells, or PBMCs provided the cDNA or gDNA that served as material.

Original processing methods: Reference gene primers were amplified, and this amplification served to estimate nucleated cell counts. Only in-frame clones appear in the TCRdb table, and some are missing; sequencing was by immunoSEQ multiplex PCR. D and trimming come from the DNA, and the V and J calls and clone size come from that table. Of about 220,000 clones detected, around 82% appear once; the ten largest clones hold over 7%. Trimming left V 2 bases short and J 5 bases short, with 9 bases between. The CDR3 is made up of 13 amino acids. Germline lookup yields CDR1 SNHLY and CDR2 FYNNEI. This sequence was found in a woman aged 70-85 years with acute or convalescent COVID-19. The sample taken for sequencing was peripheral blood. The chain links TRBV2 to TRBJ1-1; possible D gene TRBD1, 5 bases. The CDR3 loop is CASSEREGTEAFF. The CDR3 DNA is TGTGCCAGCAGTGAAAGGGAGGGGACTGAAGCTTTCTTT. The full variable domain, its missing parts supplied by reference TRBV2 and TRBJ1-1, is EPEVTQTPSHQVTQMGQEVILRCVPISNHLYFYWYRQILGQKVEFLVSFYNNEISEKSEIFDDQFSVERPDGSNFTLKIRSTKLEDSAMYFCASSEREGTEAFFGQGTRLTVV.